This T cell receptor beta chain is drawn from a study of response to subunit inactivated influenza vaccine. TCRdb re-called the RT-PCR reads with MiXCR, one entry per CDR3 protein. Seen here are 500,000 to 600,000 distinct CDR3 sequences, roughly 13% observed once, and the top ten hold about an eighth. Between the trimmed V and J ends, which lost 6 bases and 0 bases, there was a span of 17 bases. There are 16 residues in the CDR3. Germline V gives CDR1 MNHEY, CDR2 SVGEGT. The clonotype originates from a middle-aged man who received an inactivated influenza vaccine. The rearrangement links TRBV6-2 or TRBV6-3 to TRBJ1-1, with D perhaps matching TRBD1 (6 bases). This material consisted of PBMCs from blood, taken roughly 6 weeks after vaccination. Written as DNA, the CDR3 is TGTGCCAGCAGCAAGGCGGGGACACGAATGAACACTGAAGCTTTCTTT. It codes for CASSKAGTRMNTEAFF.